The 13 T cell receptor beta chains reported below all come from one sample, sequenced in a study of CD8 T cells in ankylosing spondylitis. TCRdb reprocessed the 5' RACE reads with MiXCR, giving one entry per CDR3 protein. The sample contains 150,000 to 200,000 distinct CDR3 sequences, 11% of which appear only once. The sample consisted of blood, either unsorted or a sorted T cell fraction (not recorded which). The receptors originated from a male donor with ankylosing spondylitis or in good health (not recorded which).

The rearrangement uses TRBV12-3 or TRBV12-4 and TRBJ2-7; D not certain. CDR3 length equals 14 residues. V was shortened by 5 bases and J by 5 bases, with 16 bases between the two germline ends. For the CDR3, the DNA is TGTGCCAGCAGTCCCTTCGACAACGAAAACGAGCAGTACTTC. Its protein product is CASSPFDNENEQYF.

V gene TRBV5-8 combines with J gene TRBJ2-3; 9 nucleotides line up with TRBD2. CDR3 length: 17 residues. CDR1 SGHTS and CDR2 YDEGEE come from the germline V gene. V trimming: 0 bases; J trimming: 4 bases; junction bases outside the gene matches: 9. In DNA, the CDR3 is TGTGCCAGCAGCTTGGCGGCGGGGGGGCTGGTAGCAGATACGCAGTATTTT. This codes for CASSLAAGGLVADTQYF. The full variable domain, its missing parts supplied by reference TRBV5-8 and TRBJ2-3, is EAGVTQSPTHLIKTRGQQATLRCSPISGHTSVYWYQQALGLGLQFLLWYDEGEERNRGNFPPRFSGRQFPNYSSELNVNALELEDSALYLCASSLAAGGLVADTQYFGPGTRLTVL.

This clonotype was detected ten times or more. V gene TRBV29-1 combines with J gene TRBJ1-1; the D is unclear. This CDR3 region has 12 residues. Trimming left V 3 bases short and J 4 bases short, with 9 bases between. Looked up from germline, CDR1 is SQVTM and CDR2 is ANQGSEA. The CDR3 reads CSVDWPGTEAFF. The CDR3, as DNA: TGCAGCGTTGACTGGCCAGGCACTGAAGCTTTCTTT.

This clonotype was seen ten or more times. The gene calls are TRBV20-1 and TRBJ1-2, with D possibly TRBD1 on 5 matching bases. Germline CDR1 DFQATT, CDR2 SNEGSKA (reference sequence). The CDR3 is 16 amino acids. V lost 0 bases, J lost 2 bases, and 16 bases lay in between. CDR3 sequence reads: CSARDLPTASNYGYTF. CDR3 DNA: TGCAGTGCTAGAGATCTTCCGACAGCCTCAAACTATGGCTACACCTTC.

The J gene is TRBJ1-5, the V gene TRBV6-2 or TRBV6-3; D gene unclear. This CDR3 is 15 amino acids long. CDR1 is MNHEY, CDR2 SVGEGT, per germline. Trimming stripped 2 bases from V and 0 bases from J, with 8 bases between. CDR3 in amino acids: CASSYGRVSNQPQHF. CDR3 DNA: TGTGCCAGCAGTTACGGTCGGGTTAGCAATCAGCCCCAGCATTTT.

In this sample, this clonotype turned up many times. The chain joins TRBV12-3 or TRBV12-4 to TRBJ2-1; D possibly corresponds to TRBD2 (5 bases). The CDR3 has 14 residues. Trimming shortened V by 0 bases and J by 4 bases, and 7 bases separated the two germline ends. CDR3 protein: CASSLAGEYNEQFF. Written as DNA, the CDR3 is TGTGCCAGCAGTTTAGCGGGAGAATACAATGAGCAGTTCTTC.

This clonotype was recorded at least ten times. The chain links TRBV5-1 to TRBJ2-1, with 13 bases lining up with TRBD2. The CDR3 contains 16 residues. V gave up 2 bases and J gave up 5 bases; unmatched junction bases: 4. CDR1 SGHRS and CDR2 YFSETQ come from the germline V gene. The chain's CDR3 is CASSFRTSGSHNEQFF. CDR3 in DNA: TGCGCCAGCAGCTTTAGGACTAGCGGGAGCCACAATGAGCAGTTCTTC.

The chain carries TRBV5-1 and TRBJ1-1; the match to TRBD1 covers 8 bases. With 0 bases clipped from V and 3 bases from J, the junction kept 7 bases outside the gene matches. The CDR3 consists of 16 residues. The germline CDR1 and CDR2 sequences are SGHRS and YFSETQ. The CDR3 DNA follows: TGCGCCAGCAGCTTGGTACAGGGGGGGGTGGACACTGAAGCTTTCTTT. Encoded protein: CASSLVQGGVDTEAFF. The entire variable domain, with the rest obtained from reference TRBV5-1 and TRBJ1-1, is as follows: KAGVTQTPRYLIKTRGQQVTLSCSPISGHRSVSWYQQTPGQGLQFLFEYFSETQRNKGNFPGRFSGRQFSNSRSEMNVSTLELGDSALYLCASSLVQGGVDTEAFFGQGTRLTVV.

This clonotype was counted only a few times. The chain has TRBV6-2 or TRBV6-3 and TRBJ1-1; the D is unclear. The germline CDR1 and CDR2 sequences are MNHEY and SVGEGT. CDR3 size: 13 residues. V lost 0 bases, J lost 10 bases, and 12 bases lay in between. The CDR3 loop reads CASSYSPEMGAFF. CDR3 DNA: TGTGCCAGCAGTTACTCGCCGGAGATGGGAGCTTTCTTT.

This clonotype was counted many times. The chain employs TRBV5-1 and TRBJ2-3, with 13 bases that match TRBD2. There are 17 residues in the CDR3. From germline, CDR1 is SGHRS and CDR2 YFSETQ. V was pared by 1 base and J by 5 bases, with 7 bases of the junction left unmatched. CDR3 DNA sequence: TGCGCCAGCAGCTTGACTAGCGGGAGGGCGACGGGAGATACGCAGTATTTT. Translation gives CASSLTSGRATGDTQYF.

The rearrangement links TRBV6-1 to TRBJ2-3; D is undetermined. The CDR3 totals 15 residues. V shed 0 bases and J shed 2 bases, with 9 bases lying between them. Germline V CDR1 and CDR2: MNHNS, SASEGT. CDR3 residues: CASSEAPGDTDTQYF. CDR3 sequence (DNA): TGTGCCAGCAGTGAAGCGCCAGGCGACACAGATACGCAGTATTTT.

This clonotype was picked up many times. The V call is TRBV5-8, the J call TRBJ1-5, with a weak D call TRBD1 (6 bases). Between the trimmed V and J ends, which lost 4 bases and 5 bases, there was a span of 10 bases. Germline V gives CDR1 SGHTS, CDR2 YDEGEE. The CDR3 is made up of 13 amino acids. The chain's CDR3 is CASSRTVDQPQHF. Here the CDR3 DNA reads TGTGCCAGCAGCCGGACAGTAGATCAGCCCCAGCATTTT.

This clonotype was detected ten times or more. This sequence joins TRBV21-1 and TRBJ2-5; the DNA was not compared with TRBD2, the D call given in the table. TRBV21-1 is a documented pseudogene. This CDR3 region has 17 residues. The CDR3 loop reads CASSKVNSGVGGETQYF. CDR3 nucleotide sequence: TGTGCCAGCAGCAAAGTTAATAGCGGGGTGGGAGGAGAGACCCAGTACTTC.